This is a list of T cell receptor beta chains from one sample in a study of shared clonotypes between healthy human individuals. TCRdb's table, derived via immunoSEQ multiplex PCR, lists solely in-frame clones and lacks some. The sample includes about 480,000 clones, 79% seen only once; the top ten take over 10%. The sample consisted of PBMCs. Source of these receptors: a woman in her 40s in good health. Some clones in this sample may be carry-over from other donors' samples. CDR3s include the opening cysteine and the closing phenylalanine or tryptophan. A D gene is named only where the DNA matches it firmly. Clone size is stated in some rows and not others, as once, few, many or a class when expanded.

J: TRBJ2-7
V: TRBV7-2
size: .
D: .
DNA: TGTGCCAGCAGCTTACTAGCGAGCTCCTACGAGCAGTACTTC
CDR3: CASSLLASSYEQYF

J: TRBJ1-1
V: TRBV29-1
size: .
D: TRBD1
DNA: TGCAGCGCCCGGACAGGGAGGAACACTGAAGCTTTCTTT
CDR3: CSARTGRNTEAFF

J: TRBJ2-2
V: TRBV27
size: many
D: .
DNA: TGTGCCAGCAGTTTTTCCGGGACGGCGAACACCGGGGAGCTGTTTTTT
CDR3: CASSFSGTANTGELFF

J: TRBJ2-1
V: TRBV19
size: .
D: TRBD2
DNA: TGTGCCAGTAGTATCCGTCAACTAGCGGGAGTTGGCAATGAGCAGTTCTTC
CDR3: CASSIRQLAGVGNEQFF

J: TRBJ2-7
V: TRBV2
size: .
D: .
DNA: TGTGCCAGCTCCCCGACAAGGGAAGGCGAGCAGTACTTC
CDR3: CASSPTREGEQYF

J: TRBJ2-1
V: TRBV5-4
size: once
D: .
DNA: TGTGCCAGCAGCTTTGGGGGAAATGAGCAGTTCTTC
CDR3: CASSFGGNEQFF

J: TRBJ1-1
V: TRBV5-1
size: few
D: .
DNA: TGCGCCAGCAGCTTTGGGTTGGGGACTGAAGCTTTCTTT
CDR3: CASSFGLGTEAFF

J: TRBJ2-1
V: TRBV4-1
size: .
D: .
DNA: TGCGCCAGCAGCCACCGATCCGGACGCCTCAATGAGCAGTTCTTC
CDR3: CASSHRSGRLNEQFF

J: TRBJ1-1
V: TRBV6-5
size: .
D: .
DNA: .
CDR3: CASSSSPGSAFF

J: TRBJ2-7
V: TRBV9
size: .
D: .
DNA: TGTGCCAGCAGCGCGAGCGGGCAAGCCTACGAGCAGTACTTC
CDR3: CASSASGQAYEQYF

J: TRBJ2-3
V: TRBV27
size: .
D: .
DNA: TGTGCCACCGTCTTGAATGTGTCAGATACGCAGTATTTT
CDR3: CATVLNVSDTQYF

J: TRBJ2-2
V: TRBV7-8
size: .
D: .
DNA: TGTGCCAGCAGCTTAGATAGCGATACCGGGGAGCTGTTTTTT
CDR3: CASSLDSDTGELFF

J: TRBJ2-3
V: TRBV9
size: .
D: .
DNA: TGTGCCAGCAGCGTAGTGGGAGGCGGCGCAGATACGCAGTATTTT
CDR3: CASSVVGGGADTQYF

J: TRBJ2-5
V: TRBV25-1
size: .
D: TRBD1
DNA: TGTGCCAGCAGTGGGGGGACAGGGGCGAACTTC
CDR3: CASSGGTGANF

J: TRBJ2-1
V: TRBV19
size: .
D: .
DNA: TGTGCCGGTAAGAACTTTCCGGGCGATGAGCAGTTCTTC
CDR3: CAGKNFPGDEQFF

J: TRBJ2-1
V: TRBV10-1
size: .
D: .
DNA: TGCGCCAGCAGTGAGCCCCGGTCGGATACGAATGAGCAGTTCTTC
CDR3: CASSEPRSDTNEQFF

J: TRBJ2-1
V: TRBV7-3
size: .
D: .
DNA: TGTGCCAGCAGTTCCGACTGGGGCAATGAGCAGTTCTTC
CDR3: CASSSDWGNEQFF

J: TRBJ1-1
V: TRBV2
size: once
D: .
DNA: TGTGCCAGCAGTGAACATCTGAACACTGAAGCTTTCTTT
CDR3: CASSEHLNTEAFF

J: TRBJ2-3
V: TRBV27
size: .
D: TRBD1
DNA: TGTGCCAGCAGCCGTCGTGACAGGGGTTCGGTAGATACGCAGTATTTT
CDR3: CASSRRDRGSVDTQYF

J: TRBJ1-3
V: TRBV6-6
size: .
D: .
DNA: TGTGCCAGCAGTTGGGGACAAGGAAACACCATATATTTT
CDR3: CASSWGQGNTIYF

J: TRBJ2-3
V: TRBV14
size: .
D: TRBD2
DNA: TGTGCCAGCAGCCCCCGACTAGCCGGAGATACGCAGTATTTT
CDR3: CASSPRLAGDTQYF

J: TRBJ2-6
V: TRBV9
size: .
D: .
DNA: TGTGCCAGCAGCGCCCTCGGCACTGGGGCCAACGTCCTGACTTTC
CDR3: CASSALGTGANVLTF

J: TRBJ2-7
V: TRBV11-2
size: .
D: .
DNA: TGTGCCAGCAGCTTAGAGTCCCACAGCTCCTACGAGCAGTACTTC
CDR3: CASSLESHSSYEQYF

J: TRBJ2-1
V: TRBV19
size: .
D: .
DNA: TGTGCCAGTACCCCCCTGGACGGGTCCTACAATGAGCAGTTCTTC
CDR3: CASTPLDGSYNEQFF

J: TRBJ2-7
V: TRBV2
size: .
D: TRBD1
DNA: TGTGCCAGCAGTGATGGAAACAGGGGATTTGGCGAGCAGTACTTC
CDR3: CASSDGNRGFGEQYF

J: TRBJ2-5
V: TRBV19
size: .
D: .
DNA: TGTGCCAGCAGTACCGCTCGGGGGTCAGAGACCCAATACTTC
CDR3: CASSTARGSETQYF

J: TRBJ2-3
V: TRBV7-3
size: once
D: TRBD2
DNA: TGTGCCAGCAGCTTTACTAGCGGGAGCACAGATACGCAGTATTTT
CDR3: CASSFTSGSTDTQYF

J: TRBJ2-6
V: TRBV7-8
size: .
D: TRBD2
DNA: TGTGCCAGCAGTATCCGGTCGGGGGGTTCTGGGGCCAACGTCCTGACTTTC
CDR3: CASSIRSGGSGANVLTF

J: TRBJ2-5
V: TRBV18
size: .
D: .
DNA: TGTGCCAGCTCTCGGGACCGCGAGACCCAGTACTTC
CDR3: CASSRDRETQYF

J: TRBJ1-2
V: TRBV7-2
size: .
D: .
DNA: TGTGCCAGCAGCCCCCCGTATGGGGGGGAGGGTTATGGCTACACCTTC
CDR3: CASSPPYGGEGYGYTF

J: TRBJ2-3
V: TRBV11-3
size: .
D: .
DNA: TGTGCCAGCAGCCGCGAGTTGGGTACGCAGTATTTT
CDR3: CASSRELGTQYF

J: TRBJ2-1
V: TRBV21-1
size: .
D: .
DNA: TGTGCCAGCAGCCCTGCAGGGCGGGAGGGCCGAGGGAAGGACAATGAGCAGTTCTTC
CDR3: CASSPAGREGRGKDNEQFF

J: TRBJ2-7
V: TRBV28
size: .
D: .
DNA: TGTGCCAGCAGTTTCCAGTCCGAGCAGTACTTC
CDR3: CASSFQSEQYF

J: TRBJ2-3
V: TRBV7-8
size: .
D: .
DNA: TGTGCCAGCAGCTTGTGGAGTGAAGATACGCAGTATTTT
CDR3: CASSLWSEDTQYF

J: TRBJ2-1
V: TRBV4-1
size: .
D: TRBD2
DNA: TGCGCCAGCAGCCCGACCGGGACTAGCTTCTATGAGCAGTTCTTC
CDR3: CASSPTGTSFYEQFF

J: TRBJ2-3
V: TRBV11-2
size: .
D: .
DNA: TGTGCCAGCAGAACAGTGAGGGCCAGGGACACAGATACGCAGTATTTT
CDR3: CASRTVRARDTDTQYF

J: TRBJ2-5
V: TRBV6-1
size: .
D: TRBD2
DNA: TGTGCCAGCAGTGGCGGACTAGCGGTACTCCAAGAGACCCAGTACTTC
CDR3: CASSGGLAVLQETQYF

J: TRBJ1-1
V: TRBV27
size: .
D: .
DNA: TGTGCCAGCAGAGCCCTGGGAGGGTCGGAAGCTTTCTTT
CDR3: CASRALGGSEAFF

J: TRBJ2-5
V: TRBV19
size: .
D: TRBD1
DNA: TGTGCCAGTAGTCTCAGGGGGACCGACATAGAGACCCAGTACTTC
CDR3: CASSLRGTDIETQYF

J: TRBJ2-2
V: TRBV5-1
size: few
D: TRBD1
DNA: TGCGCCAGCAGCACAGGACAGGCTGCGGAGCTGTTTTTT
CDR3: CASSTGQAAELFF

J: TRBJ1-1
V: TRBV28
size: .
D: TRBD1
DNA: TGTGCCAGCAGAGCGGGACAGAGGGACACTGAAGCTTTCTTT
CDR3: CASRAGQRDTEAFF

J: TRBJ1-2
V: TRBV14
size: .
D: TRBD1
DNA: TGTGCCAGCAGCCAAGGAGGGGGCCGTGGCTACACCTTC
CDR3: CASSQGGGRGYTF

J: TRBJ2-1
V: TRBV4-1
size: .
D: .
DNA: TGCGCCAGCAGCCACCCAAGCGACTTTAACAATGAGCAGTTCTTC
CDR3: CASSHPSDFNNEQFF

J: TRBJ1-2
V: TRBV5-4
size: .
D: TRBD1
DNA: TGTGCCAGCAGCCTACCACAGGGGGCCTATGGCTACACCTTC
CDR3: CASSLPQGAYGYTF

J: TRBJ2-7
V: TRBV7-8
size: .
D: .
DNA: TGTGCCAGCACCCAGGGCCCTAGCTTCTACGAGCAGTACTTC
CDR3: CASTQGPSFYEQYF

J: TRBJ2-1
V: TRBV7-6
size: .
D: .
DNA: TGTGCCAGCAGCTTAGCCAGGAGTTACAATGAGCAGTTCTTC
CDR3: CASSLARSYNEQFF

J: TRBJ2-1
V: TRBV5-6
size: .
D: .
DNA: TGTGCCAGCAGCTTGGGAAACAATGAGCAGTTCTTC
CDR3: CASSLGNNEQFF

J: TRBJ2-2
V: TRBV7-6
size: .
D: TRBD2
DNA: TGTGCCAGCAGCCTTAGCGGGAGGGCCGACACCGGGGAGCTGTTTTTT
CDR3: CASSLSGRADTGELFF

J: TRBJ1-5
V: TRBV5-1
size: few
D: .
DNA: TGCTGCGGACACAGGGTGAGGAGCAATCAGCCCCAGCATTTT
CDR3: CCGHRVRSNQPQHF

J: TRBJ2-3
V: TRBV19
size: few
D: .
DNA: TGTGCCACCCACCGTGGGGCCGGGAACACAGATACGCAGTATTTT
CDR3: CATHRGAGNTDTQYF

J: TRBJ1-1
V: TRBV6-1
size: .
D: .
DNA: TGTGCCAGCAGTGAACAGGGTAGGGACACTGAAGCTTTCTTT
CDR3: CASSEQGRDTEAFF

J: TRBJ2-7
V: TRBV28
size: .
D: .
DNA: TGTGCCAGCAGTTTAGTTGGAACAGGCTACGAGCAGTACTTC
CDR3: CASSLVGTGYEQYF

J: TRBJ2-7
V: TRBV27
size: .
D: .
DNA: TGTGCCAGCTCCGCTCCAGGGCTGAGGGAGCAGTACTTC
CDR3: CASSAPGLREQYF